The clone carrying this TCR beta chain was found many times. This specimen belongs to a study of regulatory T cells in long-lasting Graves disease. The length of the CDR3 is 14 residues. V was cut by 0 bases and J by 4 bases, with 9 bases left in between. Documented time point: newly diagnosed GD, antithyroid drugs for less than 3 months. The authors made the TCR library using RNA they extracted from PBMCs. Construction of TCR beta libraries relied on iRepertoire HTBI primers and on Arm-PCR targeting CDR3 regions. MiXCR, applied by TCRdb to the multiplex PCR reads, yields one record per CDR3 protein. The sample gives hundreds of thousands of distinct CDR3 sequences, approximately 15% of which show up once; approximately 18% is in the top ten. The same data also contributed to another study, on T cells in Graves' hyperthyroidism and ophthalmopathy. That study adds: In the first-round RT-PCR of the TCR CDR3, the HTBI primer set was used.

The chain employs TRBV12-3 or TRBV12-4 and TRBJ1-2, with D tentatively TRBD1 (5 bases). Sequencing was performed on peripheral blood mononuclear cells (PBMCs), taken at new diagnosis, from a patient treated with antithyroid drugs. This clonotype was sampled from a woman aged 25-40 years with Graves disease. This CDR3 reads CASSLAGEVYGYTF. As DNA, the CDR3 is TGTGCCAGCAGTTTAGCAGGGGAAGTCTATGGCTACACCTTC.